These 14 T cell receptor beta chains originate from one sample sequenced in a study of shared clonotypes between healthy human individuals. Clones were read by immunoSEQ multiplex PCR, and TCRdb kept only the in-frame ones, dropping some. The sample holds roughly 2.2 million clones, 85% to 95% seen once. Specimen: naive CD4+ T cells from PBMCs. Subset given: CD45RA+ positively selected. The receptors stem from a young man in good health. Some clones in this sample may be carry-over from other donors' samples.

The rearrangement links TRBV5-1 to TRBJ1-2, with 11 bases identical to TRBD1. The trim removed 4 bases at V and 2 bases at J, leaving 4 bases unmatched. The CDR3 covers 15 residues. CDR1 SGHRS and CDR2 YFSETQ come from the germline V gene. The CDR3 nucleotides are TGCGCCAGCAGCACGGGACAGGGGGTCAACTATGGCTACACCTTC. Protein product: CASSTGQGVNYGYTF.

This clone was seen a few times. The chain recombines TRBV28 with TRBJ1-3, with D maybe TRBD1 (5 bases). CDR1 MDHEN and CDR2 SYDVKM come from the germline V gene. V lost 5 bases and J lost 0, with 23 bases in between. The CDR3 is 19 amino acids. The CDR3 reads CASSITHIRQSFSGNTIYF. CDR3 nucleotide sequence: TGTGCCAGCAGTATAACCCACATACGACAGTCTTTCTCTGGAAACACCATATATTTT.

This rearrangement joins TRBV18 to TRBJ2-1, with 8 bases that match TRBD2. The germline gives CDR1 KGHSH, CDR2 LQKENI. V trimming: 3 bases; J trimming: 6 bases; junction bases outside the gene matches: 7. The CDR3 contains 15 residues. The CDR3 DNA reads as TGTGCCAGCTCACCGGGGATAGCGGGGTTCAATGAGCAGTTCTTC. Encoded protein: CASSPGIAGFNEQFF. The whole variable domain, remainder taken from reference TRBV18 and TRBJ2-1, is NAGVMQNPRHLVRRRGQEARLRCSPMKGHSHVYWYRQLPEEGLKFMVYLQKENIIDESGMPKERFSAEFPKEGPSILRIQQVVRGDSAAYFCASSPGIAGFNEQFFGPGTRLTVL.

The chain has TRBV7-3 and TRBJ2-5; D call uncertain. This CDR3 spans 15 amino acids. V lost 0 bases, J lost 1 base, and 9 bases lay in between. Germline V gives CDR1 SGHTA, CDR2 FQGTGA. CDR3 DNA sequence: TGTGCCAGCAGCTTAACGTATGGGATCCAAGAGACCCAGTACTTC. Its translation: CASSLTYGIQETQYF.

The chain combines TRBV28 with TRBJ2-3; D gene uncertain. CDR1 is MDHEN and CDR2 is SYDVKM in the germline V gene. Trimming shortened V by 6 bases and J by 8 bases, and 9 bases separated the two germline ends. This CDR3 comprises 11 residues. CDR3 nucleotides: TGTGCCAGCAGGGCGGTAGGTACGCAGTATTTT. It is translated as CASRAVGTQYF.

The chain has TRBV18 and TRBJ2-7, with D unclear. The CDR3 covers 15 residues. The V end was cut by 4 bases, the J end by 0 bases, with 13 bases between. Germline V gives CDR1 KGHSH, CDR2 LQKENI. The CDR3 sequence is CASSLPRPSSYEQYF. The CDR3 nucleotides read TGTGCCAGCTCACTCCCTCGACCGAGCTCCTACGAGCAGTACTTC. The full variable domain, in which reference TRBV18 and TRBJ2-7 provide the parts outside the CDR3, is NAGVMQNPRHLVRRRGQEARLRCSPMKGHSHVYWYRQLPEEGLKFMVYLQKENIIDESGMPKERFSAEFPKEGPSILRIQQVVRGDSAAYFCASSLPRPSSYEQYFGPGTRLTVT.

The V gene is TRBV6-6, the J gene TRBJ1-2; a weak D match, TRBD1 (5 bases). The V end was cut by 2 bases, the J end by 8 bases, with 9 bases between. The CDR3 contains 12 residues. Germline V gene data show CDR1 as MNHNY and CDR2 as SVGAGI (reference sequence). CDR3 loop: CASSYTGDGYTF. The CDR3 nucleotides read TGTGCCAGCAGTTACACGGGGGACGGCTACACCTTC.

The gene calls are TRBV11-2 and TRBJ2-7; 9 bases line up with TRBD2. After removal of 1 base from V and 2 bases from J, the junction contained 6 bases not matched to a gene. This CDR3 has 16 residues. Germline CDR1 SGHAT, CDR2 FQNNGV. CDR3 amino acids: CASSLGPLAGTYEQYF. The DNA for the CDR3 is TGTGCCAGCAGCTTAGGACCTCTAGCGGGAACCTACGAGCAGTACTTC.

V is TRBV7-2 and J is TRBJ2-3, with TRBD2 matching over 10 bases. The CDR3 is 17 residues long. Germline trimming cut 0 bases from V and 3 bases from J; bases unmatched to any gene: 6. Per germline, CDR1 SGHTA and CDR2 FQGNSA. The CDR3 here is CASSLASGRASTDTQYF. The CDR3 nucleotides read TGTGCCAGCAGCTTAGCCAGCGGGAGGGCCAGTACAGATACGCAGTATTTT. The variable domain in full, completed from reference TRBV7-2 and TRBJ2-3, reads GAGVSQSPSNKVTEKGKDVELRCDPISGHTALYWYRQSLGQGLEFLIYFQGNSAPDKSGLPSDRFSAERTGGSVSTLTIQRTQQEDSAVYLCASSLASGRASTDTQYFGPGTRLTVL.

The chain couples TRBV4-1 to TRBJ1-1; 10 nucleotides agree with TRBD1. CDR3 length: 15 amino acids. Germline trimming cut 1 base from V and 5 bases from J; bases unmatched to any gene: 4. Germline-derived CDR1 and CDR2 are MGHRA and YSYEKL. CDR3 amino acids: CASSQADRGQTEAFF. CDR3 bases: TGCGCCAGCAGCCAAGCAGACAGGGGGCAGACTGAAGCTTTCTTT.

Note on this clone: Other DNA sequences from this sample encode an identical CDR3 as well. The CDR3 DNA reads as TGTGCCAGCAGCCGTAGCGGGAGTGGGGAGACCCAGTACTTC. Protein: CASSRSGSGETQYF. This chain joins TRBV7-3 and TRBJ2-5; 9 bases match TRBD2. J lost 5 bases, V lost 5 bases, and 6 bases had no gene match. In germline, CDR1 is SGHTA, CDR2 FQGTGA. CDR3 size: 14 residues.

V gene TRBV9 combines with J gene TRBJ2-3, with 10 bases aligning to TRBD2. Germline assignment: CDR1 SGDLS and CDR2 YYNGEE. This CDR3 region has 15 residues. J lost 4 bases, V lost 7 bases, and 9 bases had no gene match. As DNA, the CDR3 is TGTGCCAGCTCACATAGCGGGGGGATCCCAGATACGCAGTATTTT. Translating it yields CASSHSGGIPDTQYF.

The chain is built from TRBV5-4 and TRBJ1-1, with 11 bases lining up with TRBD1. Per the germline V gene, CDR1 is SGHNT and CDR2 is YYREEE (reference sequence). The CDR3 loop spans 17 amino acids. J was trimmed by 0 bases and V by 3 bases; bases with no gene match: 7. The CDR3 region is CASSWIGDRGLNTEAFF. The CDR3 DNA sequence: TGTGCCAGCAGCTGGATCGGGGACAGGGGGTTGAACACTGAAGCTTTCTTT.

The rearrangement joins TRBV12-5 to TRBJ1-2; D is perhaps TRBD1 (5 bases). Trimming left V 2 bases short and J 4 bases short, with 11 bases between. This CDR3 has 14 residues. The V gene's germline CDR1 is LGHNT and CDR2 FRNRAP. The CDR3, as DNA: TGTGCTAGTGGTTTGTGGGGTGGGGGCTATGGCTACACCTTC. Amino acids: CASGLWGGGYGYTF.